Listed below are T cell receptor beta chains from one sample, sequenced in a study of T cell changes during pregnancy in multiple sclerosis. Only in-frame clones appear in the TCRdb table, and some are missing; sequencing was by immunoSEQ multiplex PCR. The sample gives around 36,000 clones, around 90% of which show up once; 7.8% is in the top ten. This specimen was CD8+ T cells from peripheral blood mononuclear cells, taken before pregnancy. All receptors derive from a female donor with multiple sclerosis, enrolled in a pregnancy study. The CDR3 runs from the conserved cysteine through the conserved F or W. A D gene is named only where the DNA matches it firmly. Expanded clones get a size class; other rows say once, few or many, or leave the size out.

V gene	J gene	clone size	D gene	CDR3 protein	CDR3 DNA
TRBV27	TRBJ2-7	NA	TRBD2	CASSLSGGRGSYEQYF	TGTGCCAGCAGTTTATCGGGCGGGAGGGGTTCCTACGAGCAGTACTTC
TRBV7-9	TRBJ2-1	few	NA	CASSLARDFSVGGDWFF	TGTGCCAGCAGCTTAGCCCGGGACTTCAGCGTCGGTGGAGATTGGTTCTTC
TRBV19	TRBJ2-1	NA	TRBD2	CASSIGLAGENEQFF	TGTGCCAGTAGTATAGGGCTGGCGGGAGAGAATGAGCAGTTCTTC
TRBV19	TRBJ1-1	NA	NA	CASQIGDTEAFF	TGTGCCAGTCAAATAGGGGACACTGAAGCTTTCTTT
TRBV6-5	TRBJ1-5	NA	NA	CASSTGGNQPQHF	TGTGCCAGCAGCACCGGGGGTAATCAGCCCCAGCATTTT
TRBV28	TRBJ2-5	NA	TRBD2	CASNRRVAGVGGETQYF	TGTGCCAGCAACCGTCGAGTAGCGGGAGTAGGTGGGGAGACCCAGTACTTC
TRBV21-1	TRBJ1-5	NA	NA	CASSKRGARRSNQPQHF	TGTGCCAGCAGCAAACGCGGAGCGCGGCGTAGCAATCAGCCCCAGCATTTT
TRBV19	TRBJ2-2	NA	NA	CASSIGSGSSGELFF	TGTGCCAGTAGTATAGGGTCGGGGTCCTCCGGGGAGCTGTTTTTT
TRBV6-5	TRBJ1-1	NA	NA	CASSYSGGAEAFF	TGTGCCAGCAGTTACTCGGGGGGGGCTGAAGCTTTCTTT
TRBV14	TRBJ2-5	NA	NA	CASSPEAQETQYF	TGTGCCAGCAGCCCAGAAGCTCAAGAGACCCAGTACTTC
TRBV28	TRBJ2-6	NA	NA	CASSLKGAGANVLTF	TGTGCCAGCAGTTTGAAAGGAGCCGGGGCCAACGTCCTGACTTTC
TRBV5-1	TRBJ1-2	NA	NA	CASSLVGSQDSDGYTF	TGCGCCAGCAGCTTGGTCGGTTCCCAAGATTCTGATGGCTACACCTTC
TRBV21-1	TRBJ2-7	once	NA	CASSRRRDGCFEQYF	TGTGCCAGCAGCCGGAGGAGGGATGGGTGTTTCGAGCAGTACTTC
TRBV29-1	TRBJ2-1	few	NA	CSVVSSGAGNEQFF	TGCAGCGTTGTGTCGAGTGGGGCCGGGAATGAGCAGTTCTTC
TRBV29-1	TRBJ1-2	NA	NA	CSVDAGVYGYTF	TGCAGCGTTGACGCGGGGGTCTATGGCTACACCTTC
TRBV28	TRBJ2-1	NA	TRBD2	CASSLSSASGSNEQFF	TGTGCCAGCAGTTTAAGTTCGGCTAGCGGGAGTAATGAGCAGTTCTTC
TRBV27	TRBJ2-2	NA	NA	CASSLNSYRVPSGELFF	TGTGCCAGCAGTTTAAACTCATACAGGGTCCCATCCGGGGAGCTGTTTTTT
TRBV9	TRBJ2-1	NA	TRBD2	CASSGLAGEYNEQFF	TGTGCCAGCAGCGGACTAGCGGGAGAATACAATGAGCAGTTCTTC
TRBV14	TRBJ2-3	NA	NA	CASSQDWGNTQYF	TGTGCCAGCAGCCAAGATTGGGGCAATACGCAGTATTTT
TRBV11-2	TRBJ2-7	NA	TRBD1	CASSATPDRDPYF	TGTGCCAGCAGCGCCACCCCCGACAGGGATCCGTACTTC
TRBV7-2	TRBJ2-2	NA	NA	CATYYTGELFF	TGTGCCACCTATTACACCGGGGAGCTGTTTTTT
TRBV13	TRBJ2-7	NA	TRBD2	CASSSGGGSFYEQYF	TGTGCCAGCAGCTCCGGGGGAGGGTCTTTCTACGAGCAGTACTTC
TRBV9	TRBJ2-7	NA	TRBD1	CASSGGQTYEQYF	TGTGCCAGCAGCGGGGGACAGACCTACGAGCAGTACTTC
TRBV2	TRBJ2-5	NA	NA	CASSLGRGQETQYF	TGTGCCAGCAGCTTAGGTAGGGGACAAGAGACCCAGTACTTC
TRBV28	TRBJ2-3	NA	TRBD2	CATGGTSGRGDTQYF	TGTGCCACCGGGGGGACTAGCGGCCGGGGGGATACGCAGTATTTT
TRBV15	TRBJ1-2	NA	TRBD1	CATSEDRGDYGYTF	TGTGCCACCAGCGAGGACAGGGGAGACTATGGCTACACCTTC
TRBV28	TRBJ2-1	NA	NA	CASGSGELNEQFF	TGTGCCAGCGGGAGCGGAGAACTCAATGAGCAGTTCTTC
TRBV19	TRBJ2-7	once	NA	CASSPGTRSSYEQYF	TGTGCCAGTAGTCCCGGGACAAGGAGCTCCTACGAGCAGTACTTC
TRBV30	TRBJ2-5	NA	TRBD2	CAWSVSGGGETQYF	TGTGCCTGGAGTGTCTCCGGCGGGGGGGAGACCCAGTACTTC
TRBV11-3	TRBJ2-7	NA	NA	CASSLGQNEQYF	TGTGCCAGCAGCTTAGGACAGAACGAGCAGTACTTC
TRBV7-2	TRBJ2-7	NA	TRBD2	CASSFIAGVYEQYF	TGTGCCAGCAGCTTTATAGCGGGAGTCTACGAGCAGTACTTC
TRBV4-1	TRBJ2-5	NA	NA	CASSQEGREETQYF	TGCGCCAGCAGCCAAGAAGGGCGGGAAGAGACCCAGTACTTC
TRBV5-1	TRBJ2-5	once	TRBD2	CASSSRGDKETQYF	TGCGCCAGCAGCTCCCGGGGGGATAAAGAGACCCAGTACTTC
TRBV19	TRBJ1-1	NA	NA	CASSIVSGAEAFF	TGTGCCAGTAGTATAGTATCGGGGGCTGAAGCTTTCTTT
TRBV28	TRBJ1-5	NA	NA	CASSLLGGSNQPQHF	TGTGCCAGCAGTTTATTGGGGGGTAGCAATCAGCCCCAGCATTTT
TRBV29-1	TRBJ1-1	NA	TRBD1	CSVEEPELNRQGQAFF	TGCAGCGTTGAAGAACCCGAACTAAACCGACAGGGGCAAGCTTTCTTT
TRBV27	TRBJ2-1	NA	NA	CASKATGTLHEQFF	TGTGCCAGCAAAGCTACCGGGACACTTCATGAGCAGTTCTTC
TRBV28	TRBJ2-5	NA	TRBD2	CASSPGLAGAEVKETQYF	TGTGCCAGCAGTCCTGGACTAGCGGGAGCGGAGGTAAAAGAGACCCAGTACTTC
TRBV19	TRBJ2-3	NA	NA	CASSDTTPVKRDTQYF	TGTGCCAGTAGTGACACCACCCCGGTTAAGAGAGATACGCAGTATTTT
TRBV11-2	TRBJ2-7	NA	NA	CASSFSDSLSYEQYF	TGTGCCAGCAGCTTCTCGGACTCGCTATCCTACGAGCAGTACTTC
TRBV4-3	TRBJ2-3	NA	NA	CASSQGQRVVGVTDTQYF	TGCGCCAGCAGCCAAGGTCAACGGGTCGTGGGAGTCACAGATACGCAGTATTTT
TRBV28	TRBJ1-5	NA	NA	CASSLGQGYSNQPQHF	TGTGCCAGCAGTTTAGGCCAGGGTTATAGCAATCAGCCCCAGCATTTT
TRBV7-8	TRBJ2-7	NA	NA	CASSPEAVSYEQYF	TGTGCCAGCAGCCCAGAGGCAGTCTCCTACGAGCAGTACTTC
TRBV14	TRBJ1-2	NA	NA	CASSQDITSYGYTF	TGTGCCAGCAGCCAAGATATAACGAGCTATGGCTACACCTTC
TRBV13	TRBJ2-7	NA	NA	CASSLGQGISYEQYF	TGTGCCAGCAGCTTAGGACAGGGCATCTCCTACGAGCAGTACTTC
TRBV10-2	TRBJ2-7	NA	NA	CASSEGRGSVSYEQYF	TGCGCCAGCAGTGAGGGGAGGGGGAGCGTCTCCTACGAGCAGTACTTC
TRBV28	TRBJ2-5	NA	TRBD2	CASSPLVGRASETQYF	TGTGCCAGCAGTCCCCTTGTCGGGAGGGCCTCCGAGACCCAGTACTTC
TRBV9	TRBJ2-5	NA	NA	CASSGGHQETQYF	TGTGCCAGCAGCGGAGGACATCAAGAGACCCAGTACTTC